Sequencing of this T cell receptor (beta chain) was carried out in a study of cytotoxic CD8 clonotypes in ibrutinib-treated CLL (TCRdb year 2021). About the investigation overall: The cohort was composed of 11 relapsed/refractory and about 16 treatment-naive patients; IGHV unmutated status was identified in 17 patients. Partial responses were observed in 24 patients and complete responses in 2; after a median follow-up of roughly 62 months, remission was maintained in 15 or so patients and progression was observed in roughly twelve. The response samples were drawn at a median of roughly twelve months into treatment, with a range of about 6 to 40 months. On average, each sample had a few hundred thousand productive templates and more than 75,000 productive rearrangements. Of the roughly 86 participants in the trial, approximately 25 had longitudinal samples available. Cryopreserved peripheral blood mononuclear cells were collected before treatment, at response, and at either disease progression or sustained remission. Every sample from remission and from progressive disease was obtained while the patients were still on ibrutinib. Results the study describes overall, beyond this receptor: Sampling times were not matched between sustained-remission and progressing patients, and lymph node repertoires were not studied. At baseline, clonality was higher than in age-matched healthy donors and showed a strong correlation with circulating CD8+ T-cell counts. Public clonotypes were found to be uncommon and were observed to contract or remain stable during treatment; the increase in clonality was shown to reflect expansion of private clonotypes at ibrutinib response. Clonality rose at ibrutinib response, remained stable during sustained remission, and dropped back toward baseline at progression.

This specimen's time point label, per the study, means: about a year on ibrutinib. For TCR beta library preparation, roughly 2.2 micrograms of genomic DNA were isolated from cryopreserved PBMCs. Longitudinal blood samples from CLL patients receiving ibrutinib monotherapy were subjected to high-throughput TCR beta sequencing. The patients took part in an open-label, single-center phase 2 trial of ibrutinib monotherapy. As regards this clone: This receptor's antigen is unknown. Nothing much larger sits one base from this clone, and base qualities are not available.

The germline V gene yields SGHTA for CDR1 and FQGNSA for CDR2. V and J are trimmed by 5 bases and 1 base, and the gene matches miss 6 bases of the junction. From the cysteine up to the phenylalanine, the CDR3 has a length of 16 residues. Kept here is only the CDR3 DNA, which spans 48 bases and is read in frame from base 1. The goal of deep resolution MiSeq sequencing was a depth between 1 in 1 million and 1 in 200,000 T cells, and coverage averaged 10x per clonotype. TCR beta libraries were generated with the immunoSEQ hsTCRB Kit. The published analysis was carried out like this. The data were analyzed with ImmunoSEQ Analyzer and ImmunoSEQ Data Assistant, and V, D and J gene assignments followed IMGT definitions. Clonality, which ranges from 0 to 1, was calculated as one minus the normalized Shannon entropy of productive rearrangement frequencies. Only overrepresented clonotypes making up at least 0.05% of the repertoire of each patient were included in the public clonotype analysis. Repertoires from some 14 age-matched healthy donors in immuneACCESS were used as clonality controls. TCRdb obtained this table from immuneACCESS and retained in-frame rearrangements with V and J assigned. These tables miss some clones; where compared with another copy, unresolved V genes account for less than half of the shortfall, and the remainder is unexplained. The DNA was the basis for D and trimming; V, J and clone size are from that table. This sample comprises 130,000 to 150,000 clones, more than 85% of them detected only once. Roughly a tenth of the sample is in the top ten clones.

Recombination joined TRBV7-2 with TRBJ1-5, with 9 bases in between that match TRBD1. The specimen was PBMCs, collected after 12 months of ibrutinib treatment. The receptor's source is a human donor with chronic lymphocytic leukemia. Read as DNA, the sequence is TGTGCCAGCAGCCCCCATGGACAGGGGAGCAATCAGCCCCAGCATTTT. Its product reads: CASSPHGQGSNQPQHF.